A selection of T cell receptor beta chains follows, all from one sample in a study of cytomegalovirus exposure and HLA in healthy donors. Sequencing used immunoSEQ multiplex PCR; TCRdb keeps in-frame clones, though not all of them. In the table there are 120,000 or so clones, more than 60% of which are singletons. Sequencing used PBMCs. The source of these receptors is a woman aged 50 to 65 in good health and CMV-seropositive. CDR3s include the opening cysteine and the closing phenylalanine or tryptophan. A D gene is named only where the DNA matches it firmly. Some rows mark clone size as missing; the rest say once, few, many or name a class of expanded clone.

TRBD1	TRBJ2-5	.	TRBV7-9	CASSKGQGEETQYF	TGTGCCAGCAGCAAGGGACAGGGGGAAGAGACCCAGTACTTC
TRBD2	TRBJ2-7	.	TRBV7-8	CASSLGGLAGAEQYF	TGTGCCAGCAGCTTAGGAGGACTAGCGGGTGCCGAGCAGTACTTC
TRBD1	TRBJ2-7	few	TRBV6-1	CASSEALGQGHGEQYF	TGTGCCAGCAGTGAAGCCCTAGGACAGGGACATGGGGAGCAGTACTTC
TRBD1	TRBJ1-2	.	TRBV2	CASSGQGFNYGYTF	TGTGCCAGCAGCGGACAGGGATTTAACTATGGCTACACCTTC
TRBD1	TRBJ1-2	.	TRBV19	CASRDRGLYNYGYTF	TGTGCCAGTAGGGACAGGGGCTTATATAACTATGGCTACACCTTC
.	TRBJ2-7	few	TRBV11-2	CASSLGDIYEQYF	TGTGCCAGCAGCTTAGGTGACATCTACGAGCAGTACTTC
TRBD2	TRBJ2-1	.	TRBV7-2	CASSSKTSGYYNEQFF	TGTGCCAGCAGCTCCAAGACTAGCGGGTATTACAATGAGCAGTTCTTC
TRBD1	TRBJ1-2	.	TRBV6-5	CASSPRDRLNYGYTF	TGTGCCAGCAGTCCGCGGGACAGACTTAACTATGGCTACACCTTC
.	TRBJ2-7	many	TRBV29-1	CSVEGGSFYEQYF	TGCAGCGTTGAAGGGGGCAGCTTTTACGAGCAGTACTTC
TRBD1	TRBJ1-1	few	TRBV2	CASSDVQGAHNTEAFF	TGTGCCAGCAGTGATGTACAGGGGGCCCATAACACTGAAGCTTTCTTT